This TCR beta chain was recovered during a study of cytomegalovirus exposure and HLA in healthy donors. Study-wide results and limits: Associated with cytomegalovirus, according to the listing, were 150 to 200 TCR beta chains. Apart from CMV serostatus, no immune exposure information was available.

PCR employed 60 Vbeta and 13 Jbeta primers. Sequencing was performed with immunoSEQ multiplex PCR; in TCRdb, only in-frame clones are kept and a portion is missing. The sample carries 110,000 to 150,000 clones, roughly four fifths recorded once. Remarks on this clone: Antigen: not known.

The J segment lost 0 bases and the V segment lost 5 bases, leaving 8 bases of the junction unmatched. Germline V gene data show CDR1 as LNHNV and CDR2 as YYDKDF (reference sequence). CDR3 length: 17 amino acids. The chain has TRBV15 and TRBJ2-3; TRBD2 matches 10 bases. The receptor was isolated from a male donor in good health and CMV-seronegative. Input material: PBMCs. CDR3 sequence: CATSVHQLAGSTDTQYF. In nucleotides, the CDR3 is TGTGCCACCAGCGTGCACCAACTAGCGGGAAGCACAGATACGCAGTATTTT.